The entry that follows covers one T cell receptor beta chain sequence. Antigen: not known. The data originate from a study of T cells in Graves' hyperthyroidism and ophthalmopathy. CDR3 length equals 16 residues. The ends lost 1 base at V and 7 bases at J; junction bases unmatched: 8. In germline, CDR1 is LGHNA, CDR2 YNFKEQ. Findings and caveats of the study: From stable hyperthyroidism, ophthalmopathy was separated by a 13 V-J model.

At least 3 on the Clinical Activity Score was recorded for ophthalmopathy patients, who also had NOSPECS grade at least 4 and duration under 3 months. Uncontrolled infection, other autoimmune disease, pregnancy or lactation disqualified patients from enrolment. The source material, RNA transcripts, was used to amplify TCR beta CDR3 regions. Primed by the HTBI set, a first-round RT-PCR was run on the TCR CDR3. One entry per CDR3 protein, called by TCRdb with MiXCR from the multiplex PCR reads. The sample yields about 52,000 distinct CDR3 sequences, 48% seen once. This receptor was obtained from a woman between 50 and 59 years old with Graves' ophthalmopathy. Sequenced input: blood. The chain is built from TRBV4-2 and TRBJ2-1, with 9 nucleotides matching TRBD2. Here the CDR3 DNA reads TGTGCCAGCAGCCAAGGTGCGGGGGGGCCGGTGAATGAGCAGTTCTTC. It is translated as CASSQGAGGPVNEQFF.